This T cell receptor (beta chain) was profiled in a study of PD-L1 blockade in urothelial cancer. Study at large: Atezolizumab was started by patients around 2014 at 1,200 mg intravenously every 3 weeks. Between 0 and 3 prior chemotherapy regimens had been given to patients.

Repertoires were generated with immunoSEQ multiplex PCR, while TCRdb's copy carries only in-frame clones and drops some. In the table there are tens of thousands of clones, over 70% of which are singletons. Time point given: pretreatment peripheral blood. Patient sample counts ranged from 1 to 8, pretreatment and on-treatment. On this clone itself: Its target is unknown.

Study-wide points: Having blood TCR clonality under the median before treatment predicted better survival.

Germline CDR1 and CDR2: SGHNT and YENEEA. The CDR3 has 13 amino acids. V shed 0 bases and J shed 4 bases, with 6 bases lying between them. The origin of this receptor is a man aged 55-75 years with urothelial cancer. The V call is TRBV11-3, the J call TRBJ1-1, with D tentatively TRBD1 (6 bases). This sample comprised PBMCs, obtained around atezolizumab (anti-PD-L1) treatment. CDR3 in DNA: TGTGCCAGCAGCTTAGAACAGGGCACTGAAGCTTTCTTT. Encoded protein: CASSLEQGTEAFF.